Listed below are T cell receptor beta chains from one sample, sequenced in a study of cytomegalovirus exposure and HLA in healthy donors. The assay was immunoSEQ multiplex PCR, and TCRdb's table has in-frame clones only and misses some. The sample holds about 360,000 clones; approximately 90% are singletons and the top ten take about 0.8%. Source material: PBMCs. These TCRs come from a woman aged 18-29 years in good health and CMV-seronegative. Each CDR3 is given with its conserved first and last residue. A D gene is named only where the DNA matches it firmly. A clone size is listed for some rows: how often the clone was seen (once, few, many), or a class if it is expanded.

TRBJ1-2	TRBV7-9	TRBD1	.	CASSLAQGNGYTF	TGTGCCAGCAGCTTAGCACAGGGGAATGGCTACACCTTC
TRBJ1-3	TRBV25-1	.	.	CASQDWSSGNTIYF	TGTGCCAGCCAGGACTGGTCCTCTGGAAACACCATATATTTT
TRBJ1-1	TRBV30	.	few	CAWSPDLNTEAFF	TGTGCCTGGAGTCCCGACTTGAACACTGAAGCTTTCTTT
TRBJ1-6	TRBV19	.	.	CASSIDGRVRSPLHF	TGTGCCAGTAGTATAGATGGCAGGGTTCGTTCACCCCTCCACTTT
TRBJ1-6	TRBV5-1	TRBD1	.	CASNRDRGNSPLHF	TGCGCCAGCAACCGCGACAGGGGAAATTCACCCCTCCACTTT
TRBJ2-1	TRBV4-2	TRBD2	.	CASSQGLIAGGNEQFF	TGTGCCAGCAGCCAAGGGTTAATAGCGGGGGGCAATGAGCAGTTCTTC
TRBJ1-1	TRBV6-1	.	.	CASSGVRANTEAFF	TGTGCCAGCAGTGGAGTCAGGGCAAACACTGAAGCTTTCTTT
TRBJ2-7	TRBV27	TRBD2	.	CASMKDSGSSYEQYF	TGTGCCAGCATGAAAGATAGCGGGAGCTCCTACGAGCAGTACTTC
TRBJ2-7	TRBV7-9	.	.	CASSSSTGLQEQYF	TGTGCCAGCAGCTCTTCAACAGGGTTGCAAGAGCAGTACTTC
TRBJ2-7	TRBV15	.	.	CATSSTGKGSYEQYF	TGTGCCACCAGCAGTACAGGGAAGGGCTCCTACGAGCAGTACTTC
TRBJ2-1	TRBV25-1	.	once	CASSEFNRVDEQFF	TGTGCCAGCAGTGAATTTAACAGGGTAGATGAGCAGTTCTTC
TRBJ1-5	TRBV28	.	.	CASSSYRVGRAQLTQHF	TGTGCCAGCAGTTCGTACAGGGTTGGAAGGGCCCAATTGACCCAGCATTTT
TRBJ2-4	TRBV15	.	.	CATSRGDDPFKYIQYF	TGTGCCACCAGCCGCGGAGATGACCCTTTTAAGTACATTCAGTACTTC
TRBJ2-7	TRBV27	.	.	CASSRKTGTPGEQYF	TGTGCCAGCAGTCGTAAAACCGGGACACCGGGCGAGCAGTACTTC
TRBJ2-1	TRBV27	.	.	CASRASESYNEQFF	TGTGCCAGCAGGGCTAGCGAGAGCTACAATGAGCAGTTCTTC
TRBJ2-7	TRBV28	TRBD1	.	CASSFQGRGTYEQYF	TGTGCCAGCAGTTTCCAGGGCAGGGGGACCTACGAGCAGTACTTC
TRBJ2-3	TRBV29-1	.	.	CSVVGSSTDTQYF	TGCAGCGTTGTGGGCAGCAGCACAGATACGCAGTATTTT
TRBJ2-7	TRBV2	TRBD1	.	CASRMGQGAPEQYF	TGTGCCAGCAGAATGGGACAGGGGGCGCCCGAGCAGTACTTC
TRBJ1-5	TRBV10-3	TRBD1	many	CAISSHGTGGKNQPQHF	TGTGCCATCAGTTCCCATGGGACAGGGGGGAAAAATCAGCCCCAGCATTTT
TRBJ2-7	TRBV5-1	TRBD2	.	CASSLGLAGGQFSYEQYF	TGCGCCAGCAGCTTGGGACTAGCGGGGGGCCAATTTTCCTACGAGCAGTACTTC
TRBJ2-1	TRBV27	.	.	CASSLIFSNEQFF	TGTGCCAGCAGTTTAATCTTTTCCAATGAGCAGTTCTTC
TRBJ1-2	TRBV19	.	.	CAGAPGRGNYGYTF	TGTGCCGGAGCCCCGGGACGGGGGAACTATGGCTACACCTTC
TRBJ1-1	TRBV19	.	.	CASKGGGSGYEAFF	TGTGCCAGTAAGGGGGGGGGCTCCGGCTATGAAGCTTTCTTT
TRBJ1-2	TRBV6-5	.	.	CASSYSLETSGYTF	TGTGCCAGCAGTTACTCGTTAGAAACTTCTGGCTACACCTTC
TRBJ1-1	TRBV25-1	.	.	CASRSPIRAFF	TGTGCCAGCAGGTCCCCCATCCGGGCTTTCTTT
TRBJ1-1	TRBV7-9	.	.	CASSRVGGNTEAFF	TGTGCCAGCAGCAGAGTGGGGGGGAACACTGAAGCTTTCTTT
TRBJ1-3	TRBV5-1	.	once	CASRGTGLSGNTIYF	TGCGCCAGCAGGGGAACAGGGCTCTCTGGAAACACCATATATTTT
TRBJ2-6	TRBV29-1	.	.	CSVGTEAGANVLTF	TGCAGCGTTGGTACGGAGGCTGGGGCCAACGTCCTGACTTTC
TRBJ2-3	TRBV5-4	TRBD2	.	CASSLGRSGGATDTQYF	TGTGCCAGCAGCTTGGGTCGAAGCGGGGGGGCCACAGATACGCAGTATTTT
TRBJ1-2	TRBV5-8	TRBD1	.	CASSWDRENGYTF	TGTGCCAGCAGCTGGGACAGGGAGAATGGCTACACCTTC
TRBJ2-3	TRBV27	.	once	CASSLGSTGTQYF	TGTGCCAGCAGTTTAGGGTCGACGGGTACGCAGTATTTT
TRBJ2-1	TRBV29-1	.	.	CSVAKSYPRNEQFF	TGCAGCGTTGCCAAATCCTATCCCAGGAATGAGCAGTTCTTC
TRBJ2-7	TRBV4-1	TRBD1	.	CASSQEGHPGTAIWGSYEQYF	TGCGCCAGCAGCCAAGAAGGCCATCCTGGGACAGCCATTTGGGGCTCCTACGAGCAGTACTTC